This T cell receptor (beta chain) is from a study of T-cell reconstitution after alpha-beta-depleted transplantation in children (dated by TCRdb to the mid-2010s). In terms of the full investigation: Using TCR repertoire profiling, the study followed T-cell immune reconstitution in a quantitative way in children after TCRalphabeta/CD19-depleted allogeneic hematopoietic cell transplantation.

The library relied on PCR. Data came from an Illumina HiSeq 2500. TCR libraries were prepared with molecular barcoding, using unique molecular identifiers to normalize TCRbeta repertoire quantification. The raw public data were reprocessed by TCRdb itself: fastp quality trimming at Q25, MiXCR clonotype calling, in-frame beta chains only. CDR3 protein sequences are deduplicated, and each keeps its most common genes and DNA. The sample table contains under 250,000 distinct CDR3 sequences; only one count was recorded for approximately 17% of them. The ten top clones hold about two fifths of the sample. The treatment or condition label of this sample denotes: allogeneic hematopoietic cell transplantation with graft depleted of TCRalphabeta T cells and CD19 B cells. The transplant recipients were children given TCRalphabeta/CD19-depleted allogeneic hematopoietic cell grafts. As regards this clonotype: The target of this receptor is not known. Nothing much larger sits one base from this clone, and base qualities are not available.

Overall study outcomes, separate from this receptor: In some patients, high TCRbeta diversity at day 60 was attributed to recipient T cells and intrathymic progenitors that had survived conditioning. About two months after transplant, the apparently early recovery of alphabetaT-cell counts reportedly depended on just several hundred clones that had expanded rapidly and came from non-depleted graft cells. Hyperexpanded clone frequencies declined over subsequent months; after one year, T-cell counts and TCRbeta diversity were mostly attributed to newly produced T cells.

At the junction V is shortened by 2 bases and J by 6 bases; bases outside the gene matches: 4. CDR1 is given as LGHNA and CDR2 as YSLEER, both from the germline V gene. Inclusive of the bounding cysteine and phenylalanine, the CDR3 is 16 residues long. Here the CDR3 DNA is all that survives: 48 bases in frame from base 1. This sample comprised PBMCs, mostly from graft donor cells, obtained 360 days after TCRalphabeta/CD19-depleted stem cell transplant. The clonotype comes from a male patient under 10 years old who had a stem cell transplant for acute lymphoblastic leukemia, so the T cells may come from the graft donor. Recombination joined TRBV4-3 with TRBJ2-1, and 13 bases in between align with TRBD2. The nucleotide sequence is given as TGCGCCAGCAGCCAACCTACTAGCGGGGGGGCCAATGAGCAGTTCTTC. This gives the protein CASSQPTSGGANEQFF.